Following are 5 T cell receptor beta chains from one sample sequenced in a study of identical twins. TCRdb passed the 5' RACE reads through MiXCR, listing each CDR3 protein once. Of around 550,000 distinct CDR3 sequences listed, over 12% are singletons. These data also featured in a second study, about yellow fever vaccine responses in identical twins.

Material: CD4+ T cells sorted from blood. Receptor source: a woman aged 18-30 years in good health.

At least ten counts were recorded for this clonotype. The chain links TRBV5-1 to TRBJ2-5; 9 bases are shared with TRBD1. V lost 4 bases, J lost 1 base, and 2 bases stayed unmatched. This CDR3 is built from 14 residues. The V gene's germline CDR1 is SGHRS and CDR2 YFSETQ. This CDR3 reads CASSRGQGQETQYF. The DNA of the CDR3 is TGCGCCAGCAGCCGGGGACAGGGCCAAGAGACCCAGTACTTC.

The J gene is TRBJ2-3, the V gene TRBV14; D remains unclear. The ends were cut back, 4 bases at V and 7 bases at J, with 9 bases in the middle. The germline V gene encodes CDR1 SGHDN and CDR2 FVKESK. The CDR3 is 12 residues long. The CDR3 loop is CASSPSGNTQYF. The CDR3 nucleotides read TGTGCCAGCAGCCCTAGTGGGAATACGCAGTATTTT.

This clonotype occurred a few times. The rearrangement joins TRBV5-4 to TRBJ2-1; unclear D gene. The V end was cut by 2 bases, the J end by 3 bases, with 18 bases between. CDR3 length: 17 amino acids. Germline V lookup: CDR1 SGHNT, CDR2 YYREEE (reference sequence). The CDR3 protein is CASSFVSHAAVYNEQFF. The CDR3 coding sequence is TGTGCCAGCAGCTTCGTTTCCCATGCCGCAGTCTACAATGAGCAGTTCTTC.

The chain couples TRBV3-1 to TRBJ2-7; maybe TRBD1 (5 bases). The germline V and J ends were trimmed by 3 bases and 0 bases, with 12 bases remaining between them. The CDR3 length is 15 residues. The germline gives CDR1 LGHDT, CDR2 YNNKEL (reference sequence). The CDR3 here is CASSHGAGNSYEQYF. The CDR3 region has the DNA TGTGCCAGCAGCCATGGGGCAGGCAACTCCTACGAGCAGTACTTC.

CDR3 DNA: TGTGCCAGCAGACTTGAGGGGACTGGGGCCAACGTCCTGACTTTC. Translated: CASRLEGTGANVLTF. The chain is built from TRBV11-2 and TRBJ2-6; D is tentatively TRBD1 or TRBD2 (5 bases each). The germline gives CDR1 SGHAT, CDR2 FQNNGV. Trimming shortened V by 6 bases and J by 2 bases, and 11 bases separated the two germline ends. CDR3 length: 15 amino acids.